These T cell receptor beta chains were read from a single sample in a study of cytomegalovirus exposure and HLA in healthy donors. TCRdb keeps only in-frame clones here, not all; method: immunoSEQ multiplex PCR. The sample table includes 35,000 or so clones. The sequenced material came from PBMCs. These receptors were taken from a man in his forties or fifties in good health and CMV-seropositive. CDR3s include the opening cysteine and the closing phenylalanine or tryptophan. A D gene is named only where the DNA matches it firmly.

j_call v_call d_call cdr3_aa cdr3_nt
TRBJ1-3 TRBV7-6 TRBD1 CASSPDRAGNTIYF TGTGCCAGCAGCCCGGACAGGGCTGGAAACACCATATATTTT
TRBJ2-1 TRBV7-9 TRBD1 CASSRTGVNEQFF TGTGCCAGCTCTCGGACAGGGGTCAATGAGCAGTTCTTC
TRBJ1-1 TRBV9 . CASSGPSRPRAFF TGTGCCAGCAGCGGCCCGAGTCGCCCCAGGGCTTTCTTT
TRBJ2-7 TRBV15 TRBD2 CATSRVSGSSGRKQYF TGTGCCACCAGCAGAGTATCTGGCTCTAGCGGGAGAAAGCAGTACTTC
TRBJ2-5 TRBV5-6 . CASSLRQGKETQYF TGTGCCAGCAGCTTACGCCAGGGGAAAGAGACCCAGTACTTC
TRBJ1-1 TRBV14 . CASSSTEAFF TGTGCCAGCTCTTCGACTGAAGCTTTCTTT
TRBJ1-1 TRBV11-2 TRBD1 CASRTHRGPERNTEAFF TGTGCCAGCAGAACTCACAGGGGGCCGGAAAGGAACACTGAAGCTTTCTTT
TRBJ2-7 TRBV7-9 TRBD1 CASGRDSSYEQYF TGTGCCAGCGGCCGGGACAGTTCCTACGAGCAGTACTTC
TRBJ2-7 TRBV18 TRBD1 CASSTDRDGVQYF TGTGCCAGCTCAACCGACAGGGACGGCGTGCAGTACTTC
TRBJ2-1 TRBV5-1 TRBD2 CASSLLAGASYNEQFF TGCGCCAGCAGCCTCTTAGCGGGTGCCTCCTACAATGAGCAGTTCTTC
TRBJ2-5 TRBV6-5 . CASSSAQGMETQYF TGTGCCAGCAGTTCGGCACAGGGAATGGAGACCCAGTACTTC
TRBJ2-1 TRBV9 TRBD2 CASSVVPQGGGYNEQFF TGTGCCAGCAGCGTAGTTCCCCAGGGCGGGGGGTACAATGAGCAGTTCTTC
TRBJ2-1 TRBV29-1 TRBD1 CSVAQGQSILDEQFF TGCAGCGTTGCTCAGGGACAGTCCATTCTGGATGAGCAGTTCTTC
TRBJ1-5 TRBV5-1 . CASSLAGYSNQPQHF TGCGCCAGCAGCTTGGCGGGATATAGCAATCAGCCCCAGCATTTT
TRBJ2-2 TRBV19 . CASSTGMDTGELFF TGTGCCAGTAGTACAGGGATGGACACCGGGGAGCTGTTTTTT
TRBJ2-4 TRBV7-9 TRBD2 CASSPQRGWQKNIQYF TGTGCCAGCAGCCCCCAGCGGGGGTGGCAAAAAAACATTCAGTACTTC
TRBJ1-1 TRBV19 TRBD1 CASSGTGGVNTEAFF TGTGCCAGTTCCGGGACAGGGGGGGTGAACACTGAAGCTTTCTTT
TRBJ2-5 TRBV7-9 . CASNGETQYF TGTGCCAGCAACGGAGAGACCCAGTACTTC
TRBJ2-3 TRBV6-1 . CASSERVDTQYF TGTGCCAGCAGTGAACGAGTGGATACGCAGTATTTT
TRBJ2-3 TRBV11-2 . CASSLGRADTQYF TGTGCCAGCAGCCTCGGCAGGGCAGATACGCAGTATTTT
TRBJ1-4 TRBV19 TRBD1 CASRGEDRGLRKLFF TGTGCCAGTAGGGGGGAAGACAGGGGGCTTCGAAAACTGTTTTTT
TRBJ2-7 TRBV23-1 . CASRLRTPYEQYF TGCGCCAGCAGACTACGGACTCCCTACGAGCAGTACTTC
TRBJ2-1 TRBV6-5 TRBD2 CASSLAGGHREQFF TGTGCCAGCAGTCTAGCGGGAGGGCATAGAGAGCAGTTCTTC
TRBJ1-5 TRBV2 . CASRRTGSGNQPQHF TGTGCCAGCAGACGAACAGGGTCTGGCAATCAGCCCCAGCATTTT
TRBJ1-4 TRBV10-1 . CASSALGGAEKLFF TGCGCCAGCAGTGCGTTGGGGGGGGCTGAAAAACTGTTTTTT
TRBJ2-7 TRBV6-1 TRBD2 CASTLGLVINEQYF TGTGCCAGCACCTTAGGACTAGTTATCAACGAGCAGTACTTC
TRBJ2-2 TRBV5-1 TRBD2 CASSRTSAGELFF TGCGCCAGCAGCCGTACTAGCGCCGGGGAGCTGTTTTTT
TRBJ1-1 TRBV11-2 . CASSLGQSGEAFF TGTGCCAGCAGCTTAGGACAGTCTGGTGAAGCTTTCTTT
TRBJ2-7 TRBV19 TRBD2 CASSRLAGTEQYF TGTGCCAGTAGTAGACTAGCGGGAACCGAGCAGTACTTC
TRBJ1-2 TRBV5-1 . CASSLVTGNYGYTF TGCGCCAGCAGCTTGGTGACAGGCAACTATGGCTACACCTTC
TRBJ1-1 TRBV7-9 . CASSSVQGRGTEAFF TGTGCCAGCAGCTCCGTACAGGGCCGAGGCACTGAAGCTTTCTTT
TRBJ2-7 TRBV5-1 . CASSPPGVSLYEQYF TGCGCCAGCTCCCCCCCCGGGGTAAGCCTTTACGAGCAGTACTTC
TRBJ2-7 TRBV12-5 TRBD1 CASGSAGTDYEQYF TGTGCTAGTGGTTCGGCCGGGACAGACTACGAGCAGTACTTC
TRBJ2-6 TRBV19 TRBD1 CASSTGQPGANVLTF TGTGCCAGTAGTACGGGACAGCCTGGGGCCAACGTCCTGACTTTC
TRBJ1-2 TRBV7-9 TRBD1 CASSSQGANYGYTF TGTGCCAGCAGCTCACAGGGGGCGAACTATGGCTACACCTTC
TRBJ1-2 TRBV7-6 TRBD1 CASSSRTGGFYGYTF TGTGCCAGCAGCTCCAGGACAGGGGGCTTCTATGGCTACACCTTC
TRBJ2-5 TRBV7-2 TRBD2 CASSYRSGRVLETQYF TGTGCCAGCAGCTACCGAAGCGGGAGGGTTCTGGAGACCCAGTACTTC
TRBJ2-7 TRBV7-2 . CASSPRLGRDDEQYF TGTGCCAGCAGCCCCCGACTAGGGCGGGACGACGAGCAGTACTTC
TRBJ2-1 TRBV7-3 . CASSLTGGYYNEQFF TGTGCCAGCAGCTTAACGGGGGGTTACTACAATGAGCAGTTCTTC
TRBJ2-1 TRBV2 . CASSDWAQEQFF TGTGCCAGCAGTGATTGGGCCCAGGAGCAGTTCTTC
TRBJ2-5 TRBV11-3 TRBD1 CASSPRDSQETQYF TGTGCCAGCAGCCCCCGGGACAGCCAAGAGACCCAGTACTTC
TRBJ1-2 TRBV18 TRBD1 CASSPAPTGQGAYGYTF TGTGCCAGCTCACCAGCTCCCACGGGACAGGGTGCCTATGGCTACACCTTC
TRBJ1-1 TRBV5-4 . CASSFWGVNTEAFF TGTGCCAGCAGCTTTTGGGGGGTTAACACTGAAGCTTTCTTT
TRBJ2-1 TRBV11-2 . CASSPNPGQLYNEQFF TGTGCCAGCAGCCCAAACCCGGGACAACTATACAATGAGCAGTTCTTC
TRBJ1-2 TRBV7-9 . CASSLARAASYGYTF TGTGCCAGCAGCTTAGCCCGTGCGGCATCCTATGGCTACACCTTC
TRBJ1-1 TRBV19 . CASYPNRKNTEAFF TGTGCCAGTTACCCGAATAGAAAGAACACTGAAGCTTTCTTT
TRBJ2-1 TRBV11-2 TRBD2 CASSPRSSGTRGNEQFF TGTGCCAGCAGCCCCCGGTCTAGCGGGACCCGGGGTAATGAGCAGTTCTTC
TRBJ1-5 TRBV19 . CASSVTINQPQHF TGTGCCAGTAGTGTTACAATAAATCAGCCCCAGCATTTT
TRBJ2-3 TRBV30 . CAWAGGRSTDTQYF TGTGCCTGGGCCGGGGGTCGGAGCACAGATACGCAGTATTTT
TRBJ2-3 TRBV7-2 . CASSSSVTQYF TGTGCCAGCAGCTCCTCCGTTACGCAGTATTTT
TRBJ2-1 TRBV5-4 TRBD2 CASSGPGGLAGYNEQFF TGTGCCAGCAGCGGCCCCGGCGGACTAGCGGGATACAATGAGCAGTTCTTC
TRBJ1-2 TRBV6-5 . CASSYRPRDYGYTF TGTGCCAGCAGTTACCGCCCCCGAGACTATGGCTACACCTTC
TRBJ1-1 TRBV18 . CASSTATANTEAFF TGTGCCAGCTCAACCGCGACAGCGAACACTGAAGCTTTCTTT